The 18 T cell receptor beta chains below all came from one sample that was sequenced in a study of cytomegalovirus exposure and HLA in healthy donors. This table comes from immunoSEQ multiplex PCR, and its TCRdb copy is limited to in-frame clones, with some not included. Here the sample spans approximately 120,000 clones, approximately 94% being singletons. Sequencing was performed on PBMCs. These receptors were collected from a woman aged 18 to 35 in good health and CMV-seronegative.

CDR3 nucleotides: TGTGCCAGCTCACCACGTCCGAGCAATCAGCCCCAGCATTTT. The encoded protein is CASSPRPSNQPQHF. The chain joins TRBV18 to TRBJ1-5; D gene uncertain. CDR3 length equals 14 residues. The V and J ends lost 1 base and 1 base respectively, with 5 bases between them. Germline V gives CDR1 KGHSH, CDR2 LQKENI.

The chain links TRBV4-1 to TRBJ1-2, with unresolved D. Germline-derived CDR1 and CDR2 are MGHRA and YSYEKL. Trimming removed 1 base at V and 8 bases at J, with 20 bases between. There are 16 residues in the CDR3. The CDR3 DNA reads TGCGCCAGCAGCCAAGTTATGGGCAGGAGGCCGGGGGGCTACACCTTC. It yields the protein CASSQVMGRRPGGYTF.

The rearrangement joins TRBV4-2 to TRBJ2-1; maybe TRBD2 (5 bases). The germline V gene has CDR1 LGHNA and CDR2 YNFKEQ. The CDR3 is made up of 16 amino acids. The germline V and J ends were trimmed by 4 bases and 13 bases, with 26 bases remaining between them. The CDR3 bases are TGTGCCAGCAGCCCTCGGAGGCTGAACCCAATGTTTGGTCAGTTCTTC. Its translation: CASSPRRLNPMFGQFF.

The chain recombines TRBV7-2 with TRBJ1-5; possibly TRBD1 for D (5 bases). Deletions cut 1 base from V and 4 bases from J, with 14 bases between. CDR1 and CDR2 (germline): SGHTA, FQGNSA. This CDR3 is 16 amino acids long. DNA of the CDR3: TGTGCCAGCAGCTTAGTGTCGGGACTGAGTAATCAGCCCCAGCATTTT. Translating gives CASSLVSGLSNQPQHF.

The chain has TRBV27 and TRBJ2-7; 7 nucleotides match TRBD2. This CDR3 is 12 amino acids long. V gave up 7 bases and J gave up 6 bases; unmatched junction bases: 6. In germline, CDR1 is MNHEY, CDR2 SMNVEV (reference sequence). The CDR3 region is CASKGTGGEQYF. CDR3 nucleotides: TGTGCCAGCAAGGGGACGGGGGGCGAGCAGTACTTC.

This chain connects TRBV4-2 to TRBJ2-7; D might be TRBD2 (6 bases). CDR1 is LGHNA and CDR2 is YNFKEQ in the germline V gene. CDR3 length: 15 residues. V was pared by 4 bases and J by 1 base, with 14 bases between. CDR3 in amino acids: CASSLEGGLSYEQYF. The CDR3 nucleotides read TGTGCCAGCAGCCTTGAGGGAGGTCTTTCCTACGAGCAGTACTTC.

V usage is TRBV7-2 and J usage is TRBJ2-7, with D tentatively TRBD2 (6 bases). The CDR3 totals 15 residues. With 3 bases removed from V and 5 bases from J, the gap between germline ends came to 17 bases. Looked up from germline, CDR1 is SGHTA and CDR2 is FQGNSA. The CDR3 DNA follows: TGTGCCAGCAGCTTGGGCCTGGGTAGCGGCAACGAGCAGTACTTC. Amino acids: CASSLGLGSGNEQYF.

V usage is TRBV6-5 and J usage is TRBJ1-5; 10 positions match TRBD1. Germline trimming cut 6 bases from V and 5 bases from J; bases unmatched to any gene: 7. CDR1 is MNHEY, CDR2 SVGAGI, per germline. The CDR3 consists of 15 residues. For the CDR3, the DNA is TGTGCCAGCAGGATCGTCGGGACAGGGGATCAGCCCCAGCATTTT. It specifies CASRIVGTGDQPQHF.

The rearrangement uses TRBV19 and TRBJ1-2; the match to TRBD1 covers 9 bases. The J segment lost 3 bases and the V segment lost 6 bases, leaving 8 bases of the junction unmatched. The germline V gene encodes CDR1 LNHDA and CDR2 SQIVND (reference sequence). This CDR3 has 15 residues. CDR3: CASRMEQGAYYGYTF. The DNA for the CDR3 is TGTGCCAGTAGGATGGAACAGGGGGCTTACTATGGCTACACCTTC.

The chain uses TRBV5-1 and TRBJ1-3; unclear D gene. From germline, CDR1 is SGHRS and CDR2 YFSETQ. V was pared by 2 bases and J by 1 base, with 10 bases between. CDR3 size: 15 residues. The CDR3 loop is CASSFNQASGNTIYF. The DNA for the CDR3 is TGCGCCAGCAGCTTTAACCAGGCGTCTGGAAACACCATATATTTT.

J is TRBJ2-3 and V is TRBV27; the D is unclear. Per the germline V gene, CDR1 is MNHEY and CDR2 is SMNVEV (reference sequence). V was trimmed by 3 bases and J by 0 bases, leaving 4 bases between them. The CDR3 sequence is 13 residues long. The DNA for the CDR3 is TGTGCCAGCAGTTTCCTTAGCACAGATACGCAGTATTTT. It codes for CASSFLSTDTQYF.

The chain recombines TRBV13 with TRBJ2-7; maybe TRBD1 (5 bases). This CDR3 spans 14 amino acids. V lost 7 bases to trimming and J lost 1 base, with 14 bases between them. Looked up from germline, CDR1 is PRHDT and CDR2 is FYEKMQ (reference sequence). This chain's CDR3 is CASNTAGLSYEQYF. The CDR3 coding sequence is TGTGCCAGCAACACAGCAGGGTTGTCCTACGAGCAGTACTTC.

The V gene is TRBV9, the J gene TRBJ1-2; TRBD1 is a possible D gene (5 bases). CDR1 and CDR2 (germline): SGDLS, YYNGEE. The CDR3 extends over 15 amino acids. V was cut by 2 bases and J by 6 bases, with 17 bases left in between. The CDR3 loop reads CASSVGKQGKNGYTF. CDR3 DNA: TGTGCCAGCAGCGTGGGTAAGCAGGGAAAAAATGGCTACACCTTC.

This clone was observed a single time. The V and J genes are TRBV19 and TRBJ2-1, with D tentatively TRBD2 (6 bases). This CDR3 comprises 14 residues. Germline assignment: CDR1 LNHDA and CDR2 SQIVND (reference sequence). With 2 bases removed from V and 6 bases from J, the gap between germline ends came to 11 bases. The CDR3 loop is CASSISGTPNEQFF. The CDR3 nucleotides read TGTGCCAGTAGTATATCGGGGACTCCCAATGAGCAGTTCTTC.

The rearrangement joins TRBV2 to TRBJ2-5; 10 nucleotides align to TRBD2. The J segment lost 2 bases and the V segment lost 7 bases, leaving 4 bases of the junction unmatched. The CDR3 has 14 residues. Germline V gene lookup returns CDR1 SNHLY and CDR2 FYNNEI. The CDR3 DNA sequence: TGTGCCAGCAAGAGGACTAGCGGACAAGAGACCCAGTACTTC. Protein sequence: CASKRTSGQETQYF.

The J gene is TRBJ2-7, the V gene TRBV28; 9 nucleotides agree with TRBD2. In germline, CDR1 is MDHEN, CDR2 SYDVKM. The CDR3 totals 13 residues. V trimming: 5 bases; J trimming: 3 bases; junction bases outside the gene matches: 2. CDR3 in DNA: TGTGCCAGCAGTAATAGCGGGAGCTACGAGCAGTACTTC. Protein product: CASSNSGSYEQYF.

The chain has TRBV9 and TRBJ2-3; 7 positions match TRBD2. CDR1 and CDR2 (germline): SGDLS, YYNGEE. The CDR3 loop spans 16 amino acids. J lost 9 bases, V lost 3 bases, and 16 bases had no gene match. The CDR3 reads CASSGRAGRAVCTQYF. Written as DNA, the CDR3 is TGTGCCAGCAGCGGAAGAGCAGGGAGGGCCGTTTGCACGCAGTATTTT.

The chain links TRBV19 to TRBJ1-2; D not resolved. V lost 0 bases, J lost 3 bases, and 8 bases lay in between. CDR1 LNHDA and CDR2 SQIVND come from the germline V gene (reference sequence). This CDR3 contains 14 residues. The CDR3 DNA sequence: TGTGCCAGTAGTATAGATCCAGGTCACTATGGCTACACCTTC. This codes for CASSIDPGHYGYTF.